This T cell receptor beta chain was obtained from a study of T cells expressing NK-cell markers. Across the study: Each TCR beta repertoire originated in sorted T cells that were CD3+CD56+NKG2C+, CD3+CD56+NKG2C- or CD3+CD56-NKG2C+. Among eight sequenced donors, seven carried HCMV seropositivity while one was seronegative. General study findings and limits: In a few donors, dominant clonotypes made up roughly 25-60.1% of CD3+CD56-NKG2C+ cells.

CDR3 length: 15 residues. Germline CDR1 ENHRY, CDR2 SYGVKD. TCRdb reprocessed the 5' RACE reads; each CDR3 protein has one entry and no DNA is given. The sample data list roughly 150,000 distinct CDR3 sequences. In regard to this clonotype: Its antigen is unknown.

The TCR originated in a woman aged 18 to 75 in good health. This chain links TRBV10-3 with TRBJ1-6; TCRdb designates TRBD1, a call that cannot be tested without DNA. The sample was blood T cells: a sorted CD56 or NKG2C T cell subset, CD4+ or CD8+ T cells, or bulk PBMC T cells (not recorded which). The CDR3 sequence: CAISESQGGGSPLHF.